Here is one T cell receptor (beta chain) with its context. The entry originates in a study of blood T cell repertoires in COVID-19. Turning to the study itself: Donors in the United States, Italy and Spain gave samples during acute or convalescent COVID-19.

The data were produced by immunoSEQ multiplex PCR, yet TCRdb's version contains in-frame clones alone and is incomplete. The sample lists approximately 300,000 clones; about 88% were seen once. Germline V gives CDR1 SGDLS, CDR2 YYNGEE. The V gene end was trimmed by 0 bases and the J gene end by 5 bases; junction bases not matched to a gene: 7. This CDR3 is 15 amino acids long. Participants, about 18 to 100 years old, spanned about two dozen US areas. The sequenced sample consisted of PBMCs or T cells enriched from blood (not recorded which). J is TRBJ2-5 and V is TRBV9; 7 nucleotides match TRBD1. This receptor was taken from a man between 60 and 75 years old who had recovered from COVID-19. The CDR3 protein is CASSVVEGATETQYF. CDR3 nucleotide sequence: TGTGCCAGCAGCGTAGTCGAGGGGGCAACGGAGACCCAGTACTTC.